Listed below are T cell receptor beta chains from one sample, sequenced in a study of PD-L1 blockade in urothelial cancer. Sequencing was performed with immunoSEQ multiplex PCR; in TCRdb, only in-frame clones are kept and a portion is missing. The data show roughly 87,000 clones, about 90% seen once. The specimen was PBMCs, collected around atezolizumab (anti-PD-L1) treatment. These TCRs come from a woman aged 65 to 85 with urothelial cancer. CDR3s include the opening cysteine and the closing phenylalanine or tryptophan. The D gene is left open where the match is weak.

V gene	J gene	D gene	CDR3 protein
TRBV18	TRBJ1-1	TRBD1	CASSPPGQGGHAEAFF
TRBV6-5	TRBJ1-1	TRBD1	CASSWTGQTEAFF
TRBV7-2	TRBJ2-7	TRBD1	CASSSRTGGRYEQYF
TRBV29-1	TRBJ2-3	TRBD2	CSANRLAGGATQYF
TRBV29-1	TRBJ2-7	NA	CSVELQGKPYEQYF
TRBV2	TRBJ1-1	NA	CASRIGLMGAEAFF
TRBV5-5	TRBJ2-1	TRBD2	CASSPSPRGRANEQFF
TRBV30	TRBJ2-7	NA	CAWTPDGRTGYEQYF
TRBV7-8	TRBJ1-2	TRBD1	CASSPRTGTNYGYTF
TRBV5-1	TRBJ2-7	TRBD2	CASSLGSSGVVHYEQYF
TRBV5-1	TRBJ1-1	NA	CASSLAPGQNEAFF